This T cell receptor (beta chain) was found in a study of shared clonotypes between healthy human individuals. Trimming removed 4 bases from V and 2 bases from J, with 11 bases in between. Germline assignment: CDR1 ENHRY and CDR2 SYGVKD. There are 14 residues in the CDR3. Worth noting for this clone: Its target is not known.

Notes on the study in general: Memory subsets had estimated richness that was generally smaller than that of naive subsets.

Method: immunoSEQ multiplex PCR; TCRdb's copy keeps in-frame clones and lacks some. Of approximately 2.5 million clones in the sample, roughly nine tenths were seen once. This receptor was identified in a man aged 18 to 29 in good health. Input material: naive CD4+ T cells sorted from blood. Described subset: CD45RA+ positively selected. The chain uses TRBV10-3 and TRBJ1-2; a possible D gene is TRBD1 (5 bases). The CDR3 reads CAISGLTENYGYTF. CDR3 nucleotide sequence: TGTGCCATCAGTGGACTGACAGAGAACTATGGCTACACCTTC.